This TCR beta chain was documented in a study of Ad26.COV2.S vaccination and SARS-CoV-2 variants. The ends were cut back, 2 bases at V and 2 bases at J, with 13 bases in the middle. This CDR3 contains 15 residues. Germline V gives CDR1 MNHEY, CDR2 SVGEGT. Assay used: immunoSEQ multiplex PCR; TCRdb lists only in-frame clones, some missing. Here the sample spans some 300,000 clones, approximately 86% being singletons. Treatment denoted: around 19 received Ad26.COV2.S at low or high dose, single or two shots; 5 received placebo; per-sample allocation not given. At day 63 after the first vaccine or placebo injection, samples were drawn.

This sequence joins TRBV6-2 or TRBV6-3 and TRBJ2-7; no definite D call. This clonotype was sampled from a person aged 18 to 59 who received the Ad26.COV2.S COVID-19 vaccine or a placebo. Material: peripheral blood, obtained in a trial of Ad26.COV2.S vaccine versus placebo. CDR3 loop: CASSYPPGFPYEQYF. As DNA, the CDR3 is TGTGCCAGCAGTTACCCCCCCGGGTTCCCCTACGAGCAGTACTTC.